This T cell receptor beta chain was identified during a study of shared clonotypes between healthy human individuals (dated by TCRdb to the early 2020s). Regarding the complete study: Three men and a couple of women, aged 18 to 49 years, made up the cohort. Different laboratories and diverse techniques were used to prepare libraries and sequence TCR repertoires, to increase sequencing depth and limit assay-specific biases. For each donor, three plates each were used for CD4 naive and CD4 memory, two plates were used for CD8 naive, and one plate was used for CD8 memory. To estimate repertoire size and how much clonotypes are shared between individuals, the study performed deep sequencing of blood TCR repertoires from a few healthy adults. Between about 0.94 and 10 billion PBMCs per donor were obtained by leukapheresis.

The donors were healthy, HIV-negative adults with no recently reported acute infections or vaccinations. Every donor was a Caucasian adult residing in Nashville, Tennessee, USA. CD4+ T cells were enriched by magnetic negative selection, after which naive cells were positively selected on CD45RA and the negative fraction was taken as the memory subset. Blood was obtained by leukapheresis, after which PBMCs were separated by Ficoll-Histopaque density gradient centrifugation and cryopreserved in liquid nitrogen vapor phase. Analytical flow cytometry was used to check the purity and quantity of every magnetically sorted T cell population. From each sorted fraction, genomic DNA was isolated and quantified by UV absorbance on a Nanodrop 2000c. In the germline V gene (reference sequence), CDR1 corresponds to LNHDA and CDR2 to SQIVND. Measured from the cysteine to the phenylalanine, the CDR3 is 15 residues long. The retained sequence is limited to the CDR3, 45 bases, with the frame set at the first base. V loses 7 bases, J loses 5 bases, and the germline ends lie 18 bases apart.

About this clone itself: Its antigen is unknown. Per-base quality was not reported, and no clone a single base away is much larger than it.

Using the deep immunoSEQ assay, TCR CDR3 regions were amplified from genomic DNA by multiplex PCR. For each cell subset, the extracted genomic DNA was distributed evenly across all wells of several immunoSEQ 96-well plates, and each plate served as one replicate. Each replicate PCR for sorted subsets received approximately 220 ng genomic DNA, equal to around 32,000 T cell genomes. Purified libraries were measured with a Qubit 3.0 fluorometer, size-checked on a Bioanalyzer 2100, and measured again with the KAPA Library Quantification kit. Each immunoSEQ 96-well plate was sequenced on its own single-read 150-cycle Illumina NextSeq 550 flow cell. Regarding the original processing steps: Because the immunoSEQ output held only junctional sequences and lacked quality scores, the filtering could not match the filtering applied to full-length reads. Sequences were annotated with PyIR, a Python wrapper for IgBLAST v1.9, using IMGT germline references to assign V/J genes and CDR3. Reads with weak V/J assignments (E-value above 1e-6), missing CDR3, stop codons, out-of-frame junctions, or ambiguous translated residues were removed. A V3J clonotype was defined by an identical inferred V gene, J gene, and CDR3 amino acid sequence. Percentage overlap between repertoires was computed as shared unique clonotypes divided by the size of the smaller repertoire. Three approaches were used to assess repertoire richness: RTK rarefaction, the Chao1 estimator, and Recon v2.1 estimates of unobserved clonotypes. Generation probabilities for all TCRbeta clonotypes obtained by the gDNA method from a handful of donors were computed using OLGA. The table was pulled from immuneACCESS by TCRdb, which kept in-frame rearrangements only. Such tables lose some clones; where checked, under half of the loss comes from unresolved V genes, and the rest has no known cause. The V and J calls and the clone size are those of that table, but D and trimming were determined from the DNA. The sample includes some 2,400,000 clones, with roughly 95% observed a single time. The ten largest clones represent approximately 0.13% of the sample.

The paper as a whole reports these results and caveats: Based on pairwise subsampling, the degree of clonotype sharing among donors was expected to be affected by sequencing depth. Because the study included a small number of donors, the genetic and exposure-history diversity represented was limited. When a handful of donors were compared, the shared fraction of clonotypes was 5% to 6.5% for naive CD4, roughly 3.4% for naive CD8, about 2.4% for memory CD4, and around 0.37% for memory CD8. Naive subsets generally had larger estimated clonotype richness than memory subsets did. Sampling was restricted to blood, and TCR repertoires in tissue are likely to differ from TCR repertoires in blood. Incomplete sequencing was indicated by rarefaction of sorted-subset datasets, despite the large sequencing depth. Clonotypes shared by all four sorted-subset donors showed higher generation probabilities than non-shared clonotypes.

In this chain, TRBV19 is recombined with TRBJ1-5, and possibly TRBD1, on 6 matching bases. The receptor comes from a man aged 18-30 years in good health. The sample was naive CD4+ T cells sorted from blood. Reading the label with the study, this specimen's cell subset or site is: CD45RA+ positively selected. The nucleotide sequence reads TGTGCCAGTACCAAGGGGACAAGATCAGATCAGCCCCAGCATTTT. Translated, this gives CASTKGTRSDQPQHF.